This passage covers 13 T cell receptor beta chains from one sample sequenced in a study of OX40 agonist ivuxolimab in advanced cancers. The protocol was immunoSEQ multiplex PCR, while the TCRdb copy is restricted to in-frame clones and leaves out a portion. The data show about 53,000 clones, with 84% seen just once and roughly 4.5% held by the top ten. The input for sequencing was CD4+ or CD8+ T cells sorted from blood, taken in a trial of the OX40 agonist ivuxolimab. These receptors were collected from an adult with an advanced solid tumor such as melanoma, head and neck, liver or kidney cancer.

The DNA of the CDR3 is TGTGCCAGTACCCAGGACAGGGGGACGAGCTATGGCTACACCTTC. Protein sequence: CASTQDRGTSYGYTF. The chain combines TRBV19 with TRBJ1-2; TRBD1 matches at 10 bases. V dropped 7 bases and J dropped 4; count of bases not matched to a gene: 9. Germline V gene lookup returns CDR1 LNHDA and CDR2 SQIVND (reference sequence). The CDR3 has 15 residues.

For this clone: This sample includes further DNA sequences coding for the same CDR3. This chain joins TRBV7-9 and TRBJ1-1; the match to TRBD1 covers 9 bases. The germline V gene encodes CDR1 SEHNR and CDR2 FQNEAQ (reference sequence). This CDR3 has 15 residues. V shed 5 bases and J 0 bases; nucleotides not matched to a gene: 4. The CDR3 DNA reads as TGTGCCAGCAGCCTCGGACAGGGGATGAACACTGAAGCTTTCTTT. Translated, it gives CASSLGQGMNTEAFF.

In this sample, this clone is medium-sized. DNA of the CDR3: TGTGCCAGCAGGGCCGGGACTAGCGGGAGTGGTACGCAGTATTTT. This sequence encodes CASRAGTSGSGTQYF. V gene TRBV2 combines with J gene TRBJ2-3; 14 positions match TRBD2. The CDR3 is made up of 15 amino acids. CDR1 is SNHLY and CDR2 is FYNNEI in the germline V gene. Trimming cost V 6 bases and J 8 bases; bases outside gene matches: 7.

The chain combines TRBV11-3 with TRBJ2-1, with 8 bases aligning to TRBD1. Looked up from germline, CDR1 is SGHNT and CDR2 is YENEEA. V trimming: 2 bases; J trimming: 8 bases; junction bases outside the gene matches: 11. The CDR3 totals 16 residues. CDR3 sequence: CASSLRTGKGGDEQFF. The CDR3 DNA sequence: TGTGCCAGCAGCTTACGGACAGGGAAGGGTGGCGATGAGCAGTTCTTC.

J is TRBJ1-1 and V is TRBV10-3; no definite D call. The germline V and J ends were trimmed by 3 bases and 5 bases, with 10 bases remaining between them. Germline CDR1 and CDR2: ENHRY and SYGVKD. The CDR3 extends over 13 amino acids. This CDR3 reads CAISDRPGTEAFF. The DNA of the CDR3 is TGTGCCATCAGTGATCGACCTGGGACTGAAGCTTTCTTT.

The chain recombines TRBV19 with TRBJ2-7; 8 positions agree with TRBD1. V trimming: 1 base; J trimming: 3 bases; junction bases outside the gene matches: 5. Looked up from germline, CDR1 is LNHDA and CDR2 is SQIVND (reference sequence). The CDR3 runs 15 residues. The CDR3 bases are TGTGCCAGTAGTATAGCTGACAGGGGACACTACGAGCAGTACTTC. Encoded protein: CASSIADRGHYEQYF.

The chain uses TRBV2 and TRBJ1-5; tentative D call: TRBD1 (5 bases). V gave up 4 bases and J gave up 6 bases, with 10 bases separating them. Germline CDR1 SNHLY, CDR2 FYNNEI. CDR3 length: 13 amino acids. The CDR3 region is CASSGQGPQPQHF. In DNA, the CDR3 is TGTGCCAGCAGTGGCCAGGGCCCTCAGCCCCAGCATTTT.

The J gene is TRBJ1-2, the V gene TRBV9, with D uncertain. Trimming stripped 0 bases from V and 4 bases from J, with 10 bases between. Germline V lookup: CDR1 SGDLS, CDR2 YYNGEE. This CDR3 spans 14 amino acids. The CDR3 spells CASSVDGVGYGYTF. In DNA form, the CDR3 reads TGTGCCAGCAGCGTAGATGGGGTTGGCTATGGCTACACCTTC.

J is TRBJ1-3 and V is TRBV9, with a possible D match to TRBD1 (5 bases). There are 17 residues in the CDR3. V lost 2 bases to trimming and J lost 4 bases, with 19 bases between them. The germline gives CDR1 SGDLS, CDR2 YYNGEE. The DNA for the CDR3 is TGTGCCAGCAGCGTGCTCCTGGGGACCCCGACGGGAAACACCATATATTTT. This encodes CASSVLLGTPTGNTIYF.

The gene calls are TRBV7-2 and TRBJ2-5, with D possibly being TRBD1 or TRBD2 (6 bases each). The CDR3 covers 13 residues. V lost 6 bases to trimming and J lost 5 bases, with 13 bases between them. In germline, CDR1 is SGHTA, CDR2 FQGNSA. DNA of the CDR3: TGTGCCAGCAGGAGGGGGGACGGGGAGACCCAGTACTTC. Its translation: CASRRGDGETQYF.

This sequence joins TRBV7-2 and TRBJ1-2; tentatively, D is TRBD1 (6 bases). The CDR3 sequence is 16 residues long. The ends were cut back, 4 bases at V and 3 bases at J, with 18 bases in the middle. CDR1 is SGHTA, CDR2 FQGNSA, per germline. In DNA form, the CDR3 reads TGTGCCAGCAGCTCCGCTAGTGCAGGGGTGGACTATGGCTACACCTTC. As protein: CASSSASAGVDYGYTF.

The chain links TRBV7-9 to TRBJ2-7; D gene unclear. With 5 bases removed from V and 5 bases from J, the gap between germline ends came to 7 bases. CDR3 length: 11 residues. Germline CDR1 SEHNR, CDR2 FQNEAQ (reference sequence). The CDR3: CASSLKNEQYF. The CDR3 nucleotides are TGTGCCAGCAGCCTAAAAAACGAGCAGTACTTC.

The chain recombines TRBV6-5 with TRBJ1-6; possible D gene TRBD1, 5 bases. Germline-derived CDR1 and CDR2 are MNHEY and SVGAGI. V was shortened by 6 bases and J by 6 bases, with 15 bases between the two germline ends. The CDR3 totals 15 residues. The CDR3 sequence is CASSPGRKLNSPLHF. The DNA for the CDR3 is TGTGCCAGCAGCCCGGGACGGAAACTTAATTCACCCCTCCACTTT.